Presented here are 30 T cell receptor beta chains from one specimen sequenced in a study of cytomegalovirus exposure and HLA in healthy donors. The PCR used 60 Vbeta and 13 Jbeta primers. Some clones are missing from TCRdb's copy, which holds only in-frame ones; the method was immunoSEQ multiplex PCR. The table has approximately 82,000 clones, around a tenth seen once. The specimen sequenced was PBMCs. These receptors came from a man between 60 and 70 years old in good health and CMV-seropositive.

The table lists this clone with a few counts. The chain couples TRBV7-8 to TRBJ1-1, with a tentative D call TRBD1 (5 bases). Trimming stripped 6 bases from V and 1 base from J, with 12 bases between. Germline-derived CDR1 and CDR2 are SGHVS and FQNEAQ. The CDR3 covers 14 residues. In nucleotides, the CDR3 is TGTGCCAGCAGGTCCGCCGGGGGGAACACTGAAGCTTTCTTT. It translates to CASRSAGGNTEAFF.

V usage is TRBV9 and J usage is TRBJ2-5, with TRBD2 matching over 11 bases. Trimming cost V 0 bases and J 1 base; bases outside gene matches: 2. Germline assignment: CDR1 SGDLS and CDR2 YYNGEE. The length of the CDR3 is 16 residues. The CDR3 protein is CASSVGTSGGQETQYF. CDR3 bases: TGTGCCAGCAGCGTAGGTACTAGCGGGGGCCAAGAGACCCAGTACTTC.

The V call is TRBV9, the J call TRBJ1-3; 8 positions agree with TRBD1. V shed 0 bases and J 1 base; nucleotides not matched to a gene: 6. This CDR3 is 17 amino acids long. Germline-derived CDR1 and CDR2 are SGDLS and YYNGEE. CDR3 in DNA: TGTGCCAGCAGCGTAGACCAGGGGGCCTTATCTGGAAACACCATATATTTT. Translation gives CASSVDQGALSGNTIYF.

As concerns this clone: Other DNA sequences in the sample encode the same CDR3. The chain combines TRBV30 with TRBJ2-7, with D possibly TRBD2 on 6 matching bases. CDR1 GTSNPN and CDR2 SVGIG come from the germline V gene (reference sequence). This CDR3 comprises 11 residues. Trimming removed 2 bases at V and 6 bases at J, with 8 bases between. CDR3 DNA: TGTGCCTGGAGTATCGGGGGCGAGCAGTACTTC. It specifies CAWSIGGEQYF.

This clone has more than one count but fewer than ten. This chain joins TRBV6-5 and TRBJ1-2, with 8 positions matching TRBD1. The V gene end was trimmed by 5 bases and the J gene end by 8 bases; junction bases not matched to a gene: 7. Germline-derived CDR1 and CDR2 are MNHEY and SVGAGI. CDR3 length: 13 residues. CDR3 region: CASSPGTGLGYTF. Here the CDR3 DNA reads TGTGCCAGCAGTCCAGGGACAGGCTTGGGCTACACCTTC.

This clone has only a few counts. The rearrangement links TRBV6-1 to TRBJ2-7; TRBD2 agrees at 12 bases. The germline V gene encodes CDR1 MNHNS and CDR2 SASEGT. Unmatched junction bases numbered 2, after V lost 4 bases and J lost 4 bases. The CDR3 consists of 14 residues. CDR3 region: CASSGTSGIYEQYF. DNA for the CDR3: TGTGCCAGCAGTGGGACTAGCGGGATTTACGAGCAGTACTTC.

This clone has just a few counts. Other DNA variants within this sample encode the same CDR3. The V and J genes are TRBV6-5 and TRBJ1-1, with D hard to call. The V end lost 2 bases, the J end lost 5 bases, and 6 bases lay between the germline ends. This CDR3 region has 12 residues. Germline V gene sequence: CDR1 MNHEY, CDR2 SVGAGI. Written as DNA, the CDR3 is TGTGCCAGCAGTTACGGCGGGACTGAAGCTTTCTTT. Its protein is CASSYGGTEAFF.

The V call is TRBV18, the J call TRBJ1-2; the D gene is possibly TRBD1 (5 bases). The germline V gene encodes CDR1 KGHSH and CDR2 LQKENI. The CDR3 loop spans 17 amino acids. Deletions cut 0 bases from V and 5 bases from J, with 19 bases between. The CDR3 sequence is CASSPPAGGERIYGYTF. In DNA form, the CDR3 reads TGTGCCAGCTCACCACCGGCAGGAGGGGAAAGGATTTATGGCTACACCTTC. Full variable domain (missing parts from reference TRBV18 and TRBJ1-2): NAGVMQNPRHLVRRRGQEARLRCSPMKGHSHVYWYRQLPEEGLKFMVYLQKENIIDESGMPKERFSAEFPKEGPSILRIQQVVRGDSAAYFCASSPPAGGERIYGYTFGSGTRLTVV.

This clone was detected only a few times. The V call is TRBV27, the J call TRBJ2-1, with D perhaps TRBD2 (6 bases). The ends were cut back, 8 bases at V and 0 bases at J, with 11 bases in the middle. This CDR3 contains 14 residues. Germline values: CDR1 MNHEY, CDR2 SMNVEV (reference sequence). The CDR3 DNA sequence: TGTGCCAGCCGCCGGGACTCCTCCTACAATGAGCAGTTCTTC. Its translation: CASRRDSSYNEQFF.

This chain joins TRBV28 and TRBJ2-7, with 9 bases that match TRBD1. Germline values: CDR1 MDHEN, CDR2 SYDVKM. V shed 11 bases and J 1 base; nucleotides not matched to a gene: 3. The CDR3 has 12 residues. The CDR3 sequence: CAGDRDSYEQYF. DNA of the CDR3: TGTGCCGGGGACAGGGATTCCTACGAGCAGTACTTC.

The chain uses TRBV19 and TRBJ1-5; 9 bases align to TRBD1. Germline values: CDR1 LNHDA, CDR2 SQIVND (reference sequence). With 2 bases clipped from V and 2 bases from J, the junction kept 4 bases outside the gene matches. This CDR3 has 16 residues. DNA of the CDR3: TGTGCCAGTAGTATAACGGACAGGGGTGGCAATCAGCCCCAGCATTTT. Protein sequence: CASSITDRGGNQPQHF. The full variable domain, completed using reference TRBV19 and TRBJ1-5, is DGGITQSPKYLFRKEGQNVTLSCEQNLNHDAMYWYRQDPGQGLRLIYYSQIVNDFQKGDIAEGYSVSREKKESFPLTVTSAQKNPTAFYLCASSITDRGGNQPQHFGDGTRLSIL.

This clone turned up a few times. This chain's CDR3 is CASRGDRSVFEAFF. CDR3 sequence (DNA): TGTGCCAGCAGAGGGGACAGGTCGGTCTTTGAAGCTTTCTTT. The chain combines TRBV6-1 with TRBJ1-1; 8 nucleotides line up with TRBD1. The CDR3 sequence is 14 residues long. V was clipped by 6 bases and J by 7 bases; unmatched bases: 10. Germline V lookup: CDR1 MNHNS, CDR2 SASEGT.

This clone came up a few times. The chain's CDR3 is CASSTSDRVPYEQYV. CDR3 coding DNA: TGTGCCAGCAGTACCTCGGACAGGGTCCCCTACGAGCAGTACGTC. This chain connects TRBV6-1 to TRBJ2-7, with 8 nucleotides matching TRBD1. Germline CDR1 and CDR2: MNHNS and SASEGT. The CDR3 has 15 residues. Trimming took 5 bases from V and 2 from J; bases not matched to a gene: 8.

A few counts support this clone. At one end the junction does not follow the germline gene, possibly because of a read error. Additional DNA sequences in this sample encode the identical CDR3. This chain connects TRBV2 to TRBJ1-4; no clear D. This CDR3 is built from 14 residues. Per the germline V gene, CDR1 is SNHLY and CDR2 is FYNNEI. The chain's CDR3 is CASRGRGSEEKLFF. CDR3 DNA: TGTGCCAGCAGGGGTAGAGGCAGTGAGGAAAAACTGTTTTTC. Supplemented by reference TRBV2 and TRBJ1-4, the full variable domain reads EPEVTQTPSHQVTQMGQEVILRCVPISNHLYFYWYRQILGQKVEFLVSFYNNEISEKSEIFDDQFSVERPDGSNFTLKIRSTKLEDSAMYFCASRGRGSEEKLFFGSGTQLSVL.

The V gene is TRBV28, the J gene TRBJ2-1; the match to TRBD1 covers 8 bases. Trimming removed 4 bases from V and 7 bases from J; junction bases left unmatched: 9. Germline V lookup: CDR1 MDHEN, CDR2 SYDVKM. The CDR3 contains 15 residues. DNA of the CDR3: TGTGCCAGCAGTTCTCCGGGACAGGTTATGAATGAGCAGTTCTTC. This sequence encodes CASSSPGQVMNEQFF.

The table lists this clone with a few counts. J is TRBJ2-7 and V is TRBV5-6; weak D call: TRBD1 (5 bases). Germline values: CDR1 SGHDT, CDR2 YYEEEE. The CDR3 sequence is 15 residues long. Trimming cost V 0 bases and J 1 base, with 11 bases left between them. The CDR3 spells CASSLVGAQSYEQYV. The CDR3, as DNA: TGTGCCAGCAGCTTGGTTGGGGCTCAGTCCTACGAGCAGTACGTC.

This clone was counted only a few times. V usage is TRBV7-3 and J usage is TRBJ2-5; a possible D gene is TRBD2 (6 bases). V was shortened by 4 bases and J by 3 bases, with 15 bases between the two germline ends. The length of the CDR3 is 15 residues. Germline lookup yields CDR1 SGHTA and CDR2 FQGTGA. CDR3 nucleotides: TGTGCCAGCAGCTCCGCCGGGACGGGGGAAGAGACCCAGTACTTC. This codes for CASSSAGTGEETQYF.

There are a few counts of this clone. J is TRBJ2-7 and V is TRBV5-1; 10 bases agree with TRBD1. This CDR3 comprises 16 residues. CDR1 is SGHRS and CDR2 is YFSETQ in the germline V gene. V lost 0 bases to trimming and J lost 3 bases; unmatched junction nucleotides: 6. CDR3 in DNA: TGCGCCAGCAGCTTGGAGGCGACAGGGGGCTACTACGAGCAGTACTTC. Its protein is CASSLEATGGYYEQYF.

This clone was counted only a few times. The V and J genes are TRBV7-2 and TRBJ2-5, with TRBD2 matching 9 bases. The germline V gene encodes CDR1 SGHTA and CDR2 FQGNSA. CDR3 length: 16 residues. Unmatched junction bases numbered 8, after V lost 1 base and J lost 5 bases. This CDR3 reads CASSLDGGRADETQYF. The CDR3 nucleotides are TGTGCCAGCAGCTTAGACGGCGGGAGGGCCGACGAGACCCAGTACTTC.

This clone has only a few counts. V and J are TRBV19 and TRBJ2-1; 8 bases map to TRBD2. There are 16 residues in the CDR3. Germline assignment: CDR1 LNHDA and CDR2 SQIVND (reference sequence). V was clipped by 7 bases and J by 0 bases; unmatched bases: 8. The CDR3: CASKTASGSSYNEQFF. DNA for the CDR3: TGTGCCAGTAAAACCGCGAGCGGGAGCTCCTACAATGAGCAGTTCTTC.

This chain uses TRBV11-2 with TRBJ2-5; 14 bases match TRBD2. Trimming removed 5 bases from V and 4 bases from J; junction bases left unmatched: 9. CDR3 size: 17 residues. CDR1 and CDR2 from the germline V gene are SGHAT and FQNNGV. The CDR3 loop reads CASSTETSGGARETQYF. CDR3 sequence (DNA): TGTGCCAGCAGCACGGAGACTAGCGGGGGGGCCAGAGAGACCCAGTACTTC. The complete variable domain, with remaining parts taken from reference TRBV11-2 and TRBJ2-5, reads EAGVAQSPRYKIIEKRQSVAFWCNPISGHATLYWYQQILGQGPKLLIQFQNNGVVDDSQLPKDRFSAERLKGVDSTLKIQPAKLEDSAVYLCASSTETSGGARETQYFGPGTRLLVL.

The sample holds a few counts of this clone. This chain connects TRBV7-9 to TRBJ2-1, with D unclear. This CDR3 region has 13 residues. From germline, CDR1 is SEHNR and CDR2 FQNEAQ (reference sequence). V shed 5 bases and J shed 5 bases, with 10 bases lying between them. The CDR3 DNA is TGTGCCAGCAGCCTTTCGGAGAACAATGAGCAGTTCTTC. It translates to CASSLSENNEQFF.

Of note for this clone: The same CDR3 also results from other DNA sequences found in this sample. The rearrangement joins TRBV2 to TRBJ1-4; D uncertain. The V and J ends lost 4 bases and 7 bases respectively, with 7 bases between them. The length of the CDR3 is 12 residues. From germline, CDR1 is SNHLY and CDR2 FYNNEI. CDR3 sequence: CASSVGAEKLFF. The CDR3 coding sequence is TGTGCCAGCAGTGTAGGAGCTGAAAAACTGTTTTTT. Full variable domain (remainder filled in from reference TRBV2 and TRBJ1-4): EPEVTQTPSHQVTQMGQEVILRCVPISNHLYFYWYRQILGQKVEFLVSFYNNEISEKSEIFDDQFSVERPDGSNFTLKIRSTKLEDSAMYFCASSVGAEKLFFGSGTQLSVL.

In this sample, this clone turned up a few times. The V gene is TRBV7-3, the J gene TRBJ2-2; TRBD2 matches at 8 bases. CDR3 length: 18 residues. V lost 2 bases, J lost 0 bases, and 8 bases stayed unmatched. Germline CDR1 SGHTA, CDR2 FQGTGA. This CDR3 reads CASSLGASGPANTGELFF. CDR3 in DNA: TGTGCCAGCAGCTTAGGGGCTAGCGGGCCCGCGAACACCGGGGAGCTGTTTTTT.

This clone has just a few counts. V gene TRBV7-8 combines with J gene TRBJ2-7, with D tentatively TRBD2 (6 bases). The germline gives CDR1 SGHVS, CDR2 FQNEAQ. The V end was cut by 2 bases, the J end by 6 bases, with 8 bases between. CDR3 length: 12 amino acids. The CDR3 DNA is TGTGCCAGCAGCTTAAGGGGAGGCGAGCAGTACGTC. Translation: CASSLRGGEQYV.

In this sample, this clone turned up a few times. Since no conserved phenylalanine or tryptophan closes the CDR3, a read error is the likely cause. The DNA is left out, because the CDR3 cannot be placed on it with certainty; the CDR3 is given as TCRdb lists it. This rearrangement joins TRBV6-5 to TRBJ1-5. CDR1 and CDR2 (germline): MNHEY, SVGAGI. Inclusive of both ends, the CDR3 amounts to 15 amino acids. The CDR3 protein is CASSRTSGSNQPKHL.

The CDR3 protein is CASSEAMGQGKAATEAFF. In nucleotides, the CDR3 is TGTGCCAGCAGTGAAGCAATGGGGCAGGGTAAGGCGGCCACTGAAGCTTTCTTT. The rearrangement links TRBV6-1 to TRBJ1-1, with D tentatively TRBD1 (5 bases). The CDR3 covers 18 residues. The V and J ends lost 0 bases and 4 bases respectively, with 21 bases between them. Looked up from germline, CDR1 is MNHNS and CDR2 is SASEGT.

The rearrangement joins TRBV5-6 to TRBJ2-7; a weak D match, TRBD2 (5 bases). Germline V gene lookup returns CDR1 SGHDT and CDR2 YYEEEE. The V and J ends lost 4 bases and 7 bases respectively, with 18 bases between them. CDR3 length equals 14 residues. DNA for the CDR3: TGTGCCAGCAGCCGTCGGGCCACGACGGGGGAGCAGTACTTC. Amino acids: CASSRRATTGEQYF.

This rearrangement joins TRBV27 to TRBJ1-2; 7 bases align to TRBD1. Germline CDR1 and CDR2: MNHEY and SMNVEV (reference sequence). CDR3 length: 14 amino acids. The V and J ends lost 6 bases and 8 bases, in that order; junction bases with no gene match: 12. The CDR3 is CASRAGTALGGYTF. CDR3 in DNA: TGTGCCAGCAGAGCCGGGACAGCTCTAGGAGGCTACACCTTC.

This clone was counted at least ten times. The rearrangement links TRBV29-1 to TRBJ2-3; 10 bases line up with TRBD1. The germline V gene has CDR1 SQVTM and CDR2 ANQGSEA. The junction had 3 bases not matched to a gene; V was cut back by 7 bases and J by 2 bases. This CDR3 is built from 13 residues. The chain's CDR3 is CSGTGGPTDTQYF. CDR3 nucleotide sequence: TGCAGCGGGACAGGGGGTCCCACAGATACGCAGTATTTT.